The 32 T cell receptor beta chains below all came from one sample that was sequenced in a study of blood T cell repertoires in COVID-19. Sequenced by immunoSEQ multiplex PCR; TCRdb stores in-frame clones only, minus some. The table records fewer than 500,000 clones, 87% of them present only once. The material sequenced was PBMCs or T cells enriched from blood (not recorded which). The source is a woman in her late teens or twenties with acute COVID-19.

The chain joins TRBV6-5 to TRBJ1-5, with 10 bases aligning to TRBD1. After removal of 6 bases from V and 6 bases from J, the junction contained 8 bases not matched to a gene. CDR1 and CDR2 (germline): MNHEY, SVGAGI. This CDR3 has 15 residues. This chain's CDR3 is CASREDRGISQPQHF. The CDR3 DNA follows: TGTGCCAGCAGAGAGGACAGGGGGATCAGTCAGCCCCAGCATTTT.

The chain combines TRBV6-6 with TRBJ1-2, with D possibly matching TRBD1 (5 bases). The CDR3 extends over 13 amino acids. CDR1 and CDR2 from the germline V gene are MNHNY and SVGAGI (reference sequence). Trimming shortened V by 5 bases and J by 5 bases, and 12 bases separated the two germline ends. CDR3 loop: CASSTRDLYGYTF. The DNA for the CDR3 is TGTGCCAGCAGTACCAGGGATCTATATGGCTACACCTTC.

The chain carries TRBV24-1 and TRBJ1-2; TRBD1 matches at 9 bases. The trim removed 4 bases at V and 9 bases at J, leaving 5 bases unmatched. The V gene's germline CDR1 is KGHDR and CDR2 SFDVKD. The CDR3 runs 13 residues. CDR3 DNA: TGTGCCACCAGTGACCTGGGACAGGGAAGCTACACCTTC. It specifies CATSDLGQGSYTF.

The chain uses TRBV10-2 and TRBJ2-2; D perhaps matches TRBD2 (6 bases). Germline assignment: CDR1 WSHSY and CDR2 SAAADI. The CDR3 is made up of 15 amino acids. The ends were cut back, 4 bases at V and 2 bases at J, with 11 bases in the middle. CDR3 region: CASSVPSENTGELFF. The CDR3, as DNA: TGCGCCAGCAGTGTCCCTAGCGAAAACACCGGGGAGCTGTTTTTT.

The chain has TRBV29-1 and TRBJ1-2, with a tentative D call TRBD1 (6 bases). This CDR3 spans 12 amino acids. CDR1 is SQVTM and CDR2 is ANQGSEA in the germline V gene. V gave up 4 bases and J gave up 7 bases, with 13 bases separating them. The CDR3 nucleotides read TGCAGCGTTGTATTCAGGGGCGGTGGCTACACCTTC. Its translation: CSVVFRGGGYTF.

The V call is TRBV9, the J call TRBJ2-1; 16 nucleotides line up with TRBD2. CDR1 and CDR2 from the germline V gene are SGDLS and YYNGEE. CDR3 size: 18 residues. Trimming took 4 bases from V and 8 from J; bases not matched to a gene: 12. CDR3 in DNA: TGTGCCAGCAGCACGGGACTAGCGGGAGGGCTTTCCCAGGATGAGCAGTTCTTC. Translated, it gives CASSTGLAGGLSQDEQFF.

V is TRBV2 and J is TRBJ1-2; D is possibly TRBD1 (5 bases). The CDR3 is 13 amino acids. Germline V gene sequence: CDR1 SNHLY, CDR2 FYNNEI. The ends were cut back, 3 bases at V and 1 base at J, with 6 bases in the middle. In DNA form, the CDR3 reads TGTGCCAGCAGTGACAGGGATAACTATGGCTACACCTTC. Protein sequence: CASSDRDNYGYTF.

In its sample, this clone was seen a few times. This chain connects TRBV7-8 to TRBJ2-7; TRBD1 is a possible D gene (6 bases). The CDR3 extends over 15 amino acids. The V end was cut by 3 bases, the J end by 0 bases, with 12 bases between. Germline CDR1 is SGHVS and CDR2 is FQNEAQ. The DNA of the CDR3 is TGTGCCAGCAGCTTCTATCAGGGGCCCTCCTACGAGCAGTACTTC. This sequence encodes CASSFYQGPSYEQYF.

The chain joins TRBV27 to TRBJ1-1; the D gene is possibly TRBD1 (6 bases). The CDR3 runs to 13 residues. The ends were cut back, 6 bases at V and 3 bases at J, with 11 bases in the middle. Germline V gives CDR1 MNHEY, CDR2 SMNVEV (reference sequence). CDR3 amino acids: CASSYREDTEAFF. The CDR3 nucleotides are TGTGCCAGCAGCTACAGGGAAGACACTGAAGCTTTCTTT.

The chain has TRBV19 and TRBJ2-5; 9 bases map to TRBD1. The V segment lost 8 bases and the J segment 5 bases; nucleotides outside the gene matches: 3. This CDR3 is built from 12 residues. Germline V gene sequence: CDR1 LNHDA, CDR2 SQIVND (reference sequence). The CDR3 here is CASEGQGETQYF. CDR3 nucleotides: TGTGCCAGTGAAGGACAGGGGGAGACCCAGTACTTC. The full variable domain, with the rest looked up from reference TRBV19 and TRBJ2-5, is DGGITQSPKYLFRKEGQNVTLSCEQNLNHDAMYWYRQDPGQGLRLIYYSQIVNDFQKGDIAEGYSVSREKKESFPLTVTSAQKNPTAFYLCASEGQGETQYFGPGTRLLVL.

This chain uses TRBV21-1 with TRBJ1-2; the D call in the table, TRBD1, was not verified against the DNA. TRBV21-1 is described as a pseudogene. There are 12 residues in the CDR3. The CDR3 DNA reads as TGTGCCAGTAGTACAGGGTGCTATGGCTACACCTTC. Translation gives CASSTGCYGYTF.

The chain recombines TRBV5-4 with TRBJ2-5; TRBD1 matches at 7 bases. CDR3 length: 15 residues. The V gene's germline CDR1 is SGHNT and CDR2 YYREEE (reference sequence). J was trimmed by 1 base and V by 1 base; bases with no gene match: 4. The CDR3 here is CASSLRDRAQETQYF. In DNA form, the CDR3 reads TGTGCCAGCAGCTTGCGAGACAGGGCCCAAGAGACCCAGTACTTC.

CDR3 bases: TGTGCCAGCAGTGAAGTTACAGGGTGGTTCTCCTACGAGCAGTACTTC. Translated: CASSEVTGWFSYEQYF. V and J are TRBV6-1 and TRBJ2-7, with D perhaps matching TRBD1 (6 bases). V was trimmed by 1 base and J by 0 bases, leaving 13 bases between them. The germline CDR1 and CDR2 sequences are MNHNS and SASEGT. CDR3 length: 16 residues.

DNA of the CDR3: TGCGCCAGCAGCACAGGGACCTACGAGCAGTACTTC. This translates into CASSTGTYEQYF. This sequence joins TRBV10-2 and TRBJ2-7; TRBD1 might be the D (6 bases). Germline V gene sequence: CDR1 WSHSY, CDR2 SAAADI. The V gene lost 6 bases and the J gene lost 2 bases, with 8 bases spanning the gap. This CDR3 contains 12 residues.

The gene calls are TRBV5-6 and TRBJ1-2, with a tentative D call TRBD1 (6 bases). Between the trimmed V and J ends, which lost 3 bases and 1 base, there was a span of 16 bases. The CDR3 runs to 16 residues. From germline, CDR1 is SGHDT and CDR2 YYEEEE. CDR3 protein: CASSSLIRGRNYGYTF. In DNA form, the CDR3 reads TGTGCCAGCAGCTCTCTTATCAGGGGCCGTAACTATGGCTACACCTTC.

The V and J genes are TRBV2 and TRBJ1-6; TRBD1 matches 8 bases. Germline lookup yields CDR1 SNHLY and CDR2 FYNNEI. This CDR3 spans 14 amino acids. Unmatched junction bases numbered 7, after V lost 5 bases and J lost 10 bases. The CDR3 region has the DNA TGTGCCAGCAGTCGGGGACAGGATTCGTCACCCCTCCACTTT. Translation: CASSRGQDSSPLHF.

The chain carries TRBV13 and TRBJ1-5, with D uncertain. Between the trimmed V and J ends, which lost 0 bases and 6 bases, there was a span of 9 bases. In germline, CDR1 is PRHDT, CDR2 FYEKMQ (reference sequence). This CDR3 contains 14 residues. The chain's CDR3 is CASSLGVGGQPQHF. CDR3 bases: TGTGCCAGCAGCTTAGGGGTAGGCGGTCAGCCCCAGCATTTT.

This clone appeared a single time. This sequence joins TRBV5-1 and TRBJ1-1, with D perhaps matching TRBD1 (6 bases). The V and J ends lost 4 bases and 8 bases respectively, with 15 bases between them. Germline V lookup: CDR1 SGHRS, CDR2 YFSETQ. The CDR3 totals 13 residues. The CDR3 region has the DNA TGCGCCAGCAGCCCTAGGTGGGGGACAGAAGCTTTCTTT. It encodes CASSPRWGTEAFF.

V is TRBV6-4 and J is TRBJ1-3; 8 nucleotides line up with TRBD1. Trimming removed 7 bases from V and 4 bases from J; junction bases left unmatched: 9. Germline CDR1 reads MRHNA; CDR2 reads SNTAGT. CDR3 length equals 15 residues. The CDR3 region is CASIDRDRQGNTIYF. DNA for the CDR3: TGTGCCAGCATCGACAGGGACAGGCAGGGAAACACCATATATTTT.

V gene TRBV5-4 combines with J gene TRBJ1-1, with D perhaps TRBD1 (5 bases). The CDR3 totals 12 residues. V was cut by 3 bases and J by 4 bases, with 7 bases left in between. The V gene's germline CDR1 is SGHNT and CDR2 YYREEE (reference sequence). The CDR3 reads CASSWGGTEAFF. CDR3 in DNA: TGTGCCAGCAGCTGGGGGGGCACTGAAGCTTTCTTT. The whole variable domain, remainder taken from reference TRBV5-4 and TRBJ1-1, is ETGVTQSPTHLIKTRGQQVTLRCSSQSGHNTVSWYQQALGQGPQFIFQYYREEENGRGNFPPRFSGLQFPNYSSELNVNALELDDSALYLCASSWGGTEAFFGQGTRLTVV.

The chain combines TRBV5-1 with TRBJ2-2, with D uncertain. The CDR3 sequence is 15 residues long. The germline V gene encodes CDR1 SGHRS and CDR2 YFSETQ. Trimming cost V 4 bases and J 1 base, with 11 bases left between them. CDR3 sequence (DNA): TGCGCCAGCAGCCCAGGTGACCTGAACACCGGGGAGCTGTTTTTT. It encodes CASSPGDLNTGELFF.

This chain joins TRBV6-5 and TRBJ2-7, with TRBD2 as a possible D gene (6 bases). V lost 4 bases to trimming and J lost 4 bases, with 14 bases between them. Germline CDR1 reads MNHEY; CDR2 reads SVGAGI. The length of the CDR3 is 14 residues. The CDR3 region is CASSLTGTPYEQYF. DNA of the CDR3: TGTGCCAGCAGTTTAACCGGGACTCCTTACGAGCAGTACTTC.

This rearrangement joins TRBV6-5 to TRBJ2-7; D is perhaps TRBD2 (5 bases). The CDR3 is made up of 14 amino acids. V gave up 4 bases and J gave up 2 bases, with 12 bases separating them. The germline V gene has CDR1 MNHEY and CDR2 SVGAGI. The CDR3 region is CASSSGPGTYEQYF. CDR3 bases: TGTGCCAGCAGTTCTGGGCCGGGGACCTACGAGCAGTACTTC.

This clone was observed a few times. The chain carries TRBV3-1 (or the pseudogene TRBV3-2) and TRBJ1-2; 7 bases agree with TRBD1. The CDR3 runs 17 residues. The germline CDR1 and CDR2 sequences are LGHDT and YNNKEL (reference sequence). The junction had 12 bases not matched to a gene; V was cut back by 5 bases and J by 0 bases. CDR3 sequence (DNA): TGTGCCAGCAGCGTAAGGGGACAGCCAGTGGCTAACTATGGCTACACCTTC. Its translation is CASSVRGQPVANYGYTF.

The V gene is TRBV7-3, the J gene TRBJ2-1; 8 bases are a match to TRBD1. The germline V gene has CDR1 SGHTA and CDR2 FQGTGA. With 1 base clipped from V and 7 bases from J, the junction kept 6 bases outside the gene matches. The CDR3 is 15 residues long. CDR3 DNA: TGTGCCAGCAGCTTAAGTCAGGGGGCGGGGAATGAGCAGTTCTTC. This codes for CASSLSQGAGNEQFF.

This rearrangement joins TRBV10-3 to TRBJ1-6; D is ambiguous. Trimming cost V 7 bases and J 5 bases, with 9 bases left between them. Germline-derived CDR1 and CDR2 are ENHRY and SYGVKD. This CDR3 region has 13 residues. The CDR3 loop reads CAITEGNNSPLHF. In DNA, the CDR3 is TGTGCCATCACGGAGGGTAATAATTCACCCCTCCACTTT.

The CDR3 nucleotides are TGTGCCGACAGAATTAATTTGAACACTGAAGCTTTCTTT. As protein: CADRINLNTEAFF. This chain connects TRBV5-8 to TRBJ1-1; tentative D call: TRBD1 (5 bases). Looked up from germline, CDR1 is SGHTS and CDR2 is YDEGEE. CDR3 length: 13 residues. The V end lost 10 bases, the J end lost 0 bases, and 13 bases lay between the germline ends.

V gene TRBV12-5 combines with J gene TRBJ2-1; tentative D call: TRBD2 (6 bases). The CDR3 runs 12 residues. Germline loops: CDR1 LGHNT, CDR2 FRNRAP. Trimming took 3 bases from V and 15 from J, leaving 15 bases between them. CDR3 protein: CASGFGPRGGFF. CDR3 nucleotide sequence: TGTGCTAGTGGTTTTGGTCCACGGGGAGGGTTCTTC.

V is TRBV12-3 or TRBV12-4 and J is TRBJ1-2, with unresolved D. This CDR3 is built from 12 residues. V shed 2 bases and J shed 5 bases, with 6 bases lying between them. As DNA, the CDR3 is TGTGCCAGCAGTTTATCCTTGTATGGCTACACCTTC. The encoded protein is CASSLSLYGYTF.

This clone was seen once. V usage is TRBV2 and J usage is TRBJ1-4; no definite D call. Germline lookup yields CDR1 SNHLY and CDR2 FYNNEI. The CDR3 covers 15 residues. V was clipped by 4 bases and J by 0 bases, with 9 bases between them. The CDR3 nucleotides are TGTGCCAGCAGTGTAGGCGGAGCAACTAATGAAAAACTGTTTTTT. Its protein is CASSVGGATNEKLFF. The full variable domain, completed using reference TRBV2 and TRBJ1-4, is EPEVTQTPSHQVTQMGQEVILRCVPISNHLYFYWYRQILGQKVEFLVSFYNNEISEKSEIFDDQFSVERPDGSNFTLKIRSTKLEDSAMYFCASSVGGATNEKLFFGSGTQLSVL.

This sequence joins TRBV7-9 and TRBJ2-2, with D uncertain. The V gene's germline CDR1 is SEHNR and CDR2 FQNEAQ (reference sequence). V lost 4 bases and J 6 bases, leaving 6 bases between the germline ends. The CDR3 consists of 12 residues. In nucleotides, the CDR3 is TGTGCCAGCAGCTCCTCCGCCGGGGAGCTGTTTTTT. It is translated as CASSSSAGELFF.

This CDR3 reads CASSSKAYRVTGELFF. The DNA for the CDR3 is TGTGCCAGCAGCTCAAAGGCCTATCGGGTCACCGGGGAGCTGTTTTTT. The genes are TRBV11-1 and TRBJ2-2; D gene ambiguous. Germline V gene sequence: CDR1 SGHAT, CDR2 FQDESV (reference sequence). CDR3 length: 16 residues. V lost 4 bases, J lost 4 bases, and 16 bases lay in between.